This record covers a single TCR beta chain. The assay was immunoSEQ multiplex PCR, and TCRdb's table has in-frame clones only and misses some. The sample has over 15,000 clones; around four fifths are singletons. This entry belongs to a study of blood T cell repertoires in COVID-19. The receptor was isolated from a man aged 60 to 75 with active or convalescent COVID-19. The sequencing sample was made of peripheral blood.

The CDR3 sequence is CASSLVGQGERNEQFF. Here the CDR3 DNA reads TGTGCCAGCAGCTTGGTCGGACAGGGGGAGAGGAATGAGCAGTTCTTC. V and J are TRBV5-6 and TRBJ2-1, with 10 bases fitting TRBD1. The CDR3 extends over 16 amino acids. V lost 0 bases to trimming and J lost 7 bases; unmatched junction nucleotides: 7. Germline CDR1 SGHDT, CDR2 YYEEEE.